This paragraph reports one T cell receptor beta chain. Its antigen is not identified. Sequencing used immunoSEQ multiplex PCR; TCRdb keeps in-frame clones, though not all of them. The sample shows fewer than 130,000 clones, about 67% of them seen only once. The study drew its donors from healthy HIV-negative adults without recent acute infections or vaccinations. This sample is part of a study of shared clonotypes between healthy human individuals. Study-level results: A generally larger estimated richness was seen in naive subsets than in memory subsets.

The germline V gene encodes CDR1 SGHVS and CDR2 FQNEAQ. The CDR3 contains 15 residues. With V trimmed by 1 base and J by 8 bases, 6 bases remained unmatched. This receptor was identified in a woman in her 30s in good health. Source material: memory CD8+ T cells sorted from blood. The subset is: CD45RO+ cells pooled with CCR7-negative TemRA cells. This chain connects TRBV7-8 to TRBJ2-1; 9 nucleotides align to TRBD2. The CDR3 loop reads CASSLVAGARDEQFF. The CDR3 DNA sequence: TGTGCCAGCAGCTTAGTAGCGGGAGCACGCGATGAGCAGTTCTTC.